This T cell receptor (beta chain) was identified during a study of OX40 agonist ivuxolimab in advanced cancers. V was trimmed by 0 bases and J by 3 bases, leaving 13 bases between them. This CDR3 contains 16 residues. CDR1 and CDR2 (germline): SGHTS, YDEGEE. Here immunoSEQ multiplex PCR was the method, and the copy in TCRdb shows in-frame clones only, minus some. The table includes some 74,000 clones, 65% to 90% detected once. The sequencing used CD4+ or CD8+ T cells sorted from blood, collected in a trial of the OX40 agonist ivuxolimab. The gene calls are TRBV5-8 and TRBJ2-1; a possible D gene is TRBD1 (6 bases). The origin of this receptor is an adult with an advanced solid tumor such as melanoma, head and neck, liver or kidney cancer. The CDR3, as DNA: TGTGCCAGCAGCTTGGTTCTGGACAGTTTCTACAATGAGCAGTTCTTC. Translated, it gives CASSLVLDSFYNEQFF.